This T cell receptor (beta chain) was observed in a study of blood T cells in healthy people across ages. General study results and limits: Roughly linearly, TCR beta diversity per million T cells fell as age increased. There were more naive CD4+ cells and higher diversity in long-lived donors than in aged donors.

This CDR3 comprises 16 residues. Germline assignment: CDR1 SGHRS and CDR2 YFSETQ. Trimming took 2 bases from V and 4 from J, leaving 18 bases between them. Concerning this clonotype: Its antigen remains unknown.

Caucasian, healthy and from Russia, the donors were aged between about 6 and 90. A second about 6 to 11 cycle PCR used barcoded and J-beta primers. Every cDNA was tagged by a template-switch adaptor with 12 random nucleotides. TCRdb re-called the 5' RACE reads through MiXCR, storing one row per CDR3 protein. The profile shows about 1.7 million distinct CDR3 sequences, 28% of them singletons. The clonotype originates from a woman in her twenties or thirties in good health. V is TRBV5-1 and J is TRBJ1-2; the D gene is possibly TRBD1 (6 bases). The sample taken for sequencing was blood. CDR3 coding DNA: TGCGCCAGCAGCTTCGGACCCTTACAGGGCGCCTATGGCTACACCTTC. It specifies CASSFGPLQGAYGYTF.